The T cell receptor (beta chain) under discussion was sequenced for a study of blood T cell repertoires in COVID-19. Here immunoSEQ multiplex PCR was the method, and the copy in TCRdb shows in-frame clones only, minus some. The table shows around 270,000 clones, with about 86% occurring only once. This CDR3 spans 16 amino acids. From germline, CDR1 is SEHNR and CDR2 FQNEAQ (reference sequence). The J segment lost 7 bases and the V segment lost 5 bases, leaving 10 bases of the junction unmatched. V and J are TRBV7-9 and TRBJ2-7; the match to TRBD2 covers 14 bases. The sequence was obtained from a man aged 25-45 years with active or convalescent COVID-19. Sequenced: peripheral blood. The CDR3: CASSKSRGTSGGEQYF. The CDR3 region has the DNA TGTGCCAGCAGCAAATCTAGGGGGACTAGCGGGGGTGAGCAGTACTTC.